The next 10 T cell receptor beta chains were all read from a single sample in a study of PD-1 blockade in classical Hodgkin lymphoma. Libraries were prepared by immunoSEQ multiplex PCR; TCRdb keeps only in-frame clonotypes and omits some of them. Counted here are tens of thousands of clones, 80% occurring once; the ten biggest clones make up about 3.1%. Time point indicated: cycle 4 day 1 (C4D1), after 6 weeks of nivolumab. Every patient was affected by relapse after autologous stem cell transplantation, while exposure to brentuximab vedotin was not uniform. It was by magnetic negative selection that CD4+ T cells were purified from thawed PBMCs. The material was CD4+ T cells from blood, obtained before the fourth cycle of nivolumab. These receptor sequences come from a human donor with classical Hodgkin lymphoma.

With respect to this clone: Germline and junction disagree at one end, which may indicate a read error. This chain uses TRBV7-7 with TRBJ2-5; 14 bases fit TRBD2. This CDR3 spans 15 amino acids. Germline-derived CDR1 and CDR2 are SSHAT and FNYEAQ (reference sequence). This CDR3 is CASSQGLAGAETQYF. CDR3 DNA: TGTGCTAGCAGCCAGGGACTAGCGGGGGCCGAGACCCAGTACTTC.

V is TRBV19 and J is TRBJ1-2, with D hard to call. Deletions cut 0 bases from V and 3 bases from J, with 8 bases between. The CDR3 sequence is 14 residues long. In germline, CDR1 is LNHDA, CDR2 SQIVND (reference sequence). As DNA, the CDR3 is TGTGCCAGTAGTATAGAAGCCCAAGACTATGGCTACACCTTC. This translates into CASSIEAQDYGYTF.

The V and J genes are TRBV16 and TRBJ1-5, with a weak D call TRBD1 (5 bases). V lost 6 bases, J lost 2 bases, and 11 bases lay in between. Looked up from germline, CDR1 is KGHSY and CDR2 is FQNENV. The CDR3 spans 14 residues. The CDR3 here is CASSLQDRNQPQHF. The CDR3 bases are TGTGCCAGCAGTCTACAGGACCGCAATCAGCCCCAGCATTTT.

The rearrangement joins TRBV5-1 to TRBJ1-1; no clear D gene. CDR3 length equals 14 residues. Germline CDR1 and CDR2: SGHRS and YFSETQ. Trimming shortened V by 2 bases and J by 5 bases, and 13 bases separated the two germline ends. CDR3 sequence reads: CASSFGDWRTEAFF. The DNA of the CDR3 is TGCGCCAGCAGCTTTGGGGATTGGAGGACTGAAGCTTTCTTT.

The chain carries TRBV11-3 and TRBJ2-2, with a possible D match to TRBD1 (6 bases). The CDR3 is made up of 16 amino acids. Germline V gene data show CDR1 as SGHNT and CDR2 as YENEEA. The V and J ends lost 5 bases and 4 bases respectively, with 17 bases between them. CDR3 nucleotide sequence: TGTGCCAGCAGCCCAAAGCCAGGGGCGGCCACCGGGGAGCTGTTTTTT. It encodes CASSPKPGAATGELFF.

The rearrangement links TRBV7-2 to TRBJ1-5; unclear D gene. The CDR3 extends over 15 amino acids. V lost 5 bases to trimming and J lost 0 bases, with 11 bases between them. Germline CDR1 is SGHTA and CDR2 is FQGNSA. The CDR3 protein is CASSLMVYSNQPQHF. Written as DNA, the CDR3 is TGTGCCAGCAGCCTTATGGTTTATAGCAATCAGCCCCAGCATTTT.

In DNA form, the CDR3 reads TGTGCCAGCAGCTCCCTTAGCGGGGGGCAAGAGACCCAGTACTTC. Translation gives CASSSLSGGQETQYF. This rearrangement joins TRBV27 to TRBJ2-5; 10 nucleotides match TRBD2. The trim removed 6 bases at V and 2 bases at J, leaving 6 bases unmatched. This CDR3 has 15 amino acids. CDR1 is MNHEY, CDR2 SMNVEV, per germline (reference sequence).

This clone occurred once. The V call is TRBV9, the J call TRBJ2-1, with a possible D match to TRBD2 (6 bases). Per germline, CDR1 SGDLS and CDR2 YYNGEE. V shed 4 bases and J shed 5 bases, with 19 bases lying between them. The CDR3 is 16 residues long. CDR3 in DNA: TGTGCCAGCAGCCAATCCCTTGCGGGGCCGCACAATGAGCAGTTCTTC. Protein: CASSQSLAGPHNEQFF.

The rearrangement links TRBV7-6 to TRBJ1-6; D gene ambiguous. The germline V and J ends were trimmed by 4 bases and 5 bases, with 15 bases remaining between them. CDR1 and CDR2 (germline): SGHVS, FNYEAQ. The CDR3 is made up of 16 amino acids. CDR3 sequence reads: CASSSQPGPNNSPLHF. CDR3 DNA sequence: TGTGCCAGCAGCTCACAACCGGGCCCTAATAATTCACCCCTCCACTTT.

This chain joins TRBV29-1 and TRBJ2-5; no reliable D call. The CDR3 totals 11 residues. The V gene's germline CDR1 is SQVTM and CDR2 ANQGSEA. V lost 4 bases to trimming and J lost 2 bases, with 5 bases between them. CDR3 protein: CSVARQETQYF. In nucleotides, the CDR3 is TGCAGCGTTGCCCGTCAAGAGACCCAGTACTTC.